The source of this T cell receptor (beta chain) is a study of memory CD4+ T cells and cytomegalovirus serostatus. This clone is a singleton in its sample. Sequencing used immunoSEQ multiplex PCR; TCRdb keeps in-frame clones, though not all of them. Here the sample spans tens of thousands of clones, around 76% being singletons. CDR3 size: 19 residues. Looked up from germline, CDR1 is PRHDT and CDR2 is FYEKMQ (reference sequence). J was trimmed by 3 bases and V by 2 bases; bases with no gene match: 8. Single viable CD3+CD4+CD8-CD45RO+ cells were sorted as the memory CD4+ T cells. The sample comprised memory CD4+ T cells from blood. The sequence was obtained from an adult in good health and CMV-seropositive. The chain joins TRBV13 to TRBJ2-6; 12 bases are shared with TRBD2. The CDR3 sequence is CASSLWSSGGARGANVLTF. The CDR3 bases are TGTGCCAGCAGCTTATGGTCTAGCGGGGGGGCCCGTGGGGCCAACGTCCTGACTTTC.